This T cell receptor (beta chain) appears in the sequencing data of a study of T cell responses to AZD1222 COVID-19 vaccine. Repertoires were generated with immunoSEQ multiplex PCR, while TCRdb's copy carries only in-frame clones and drops some. The sample shows some 110,000 clones, roughly 80% of them seen only once. There are 12 residues in the CDR3. Trimming took off 3 bases at V and 6 bases at J, with 9 bases between the two ends. This chain connects TRBV12-3 or TRBV12-4 to TRBJ2-7; D gene ambiguous. This clonotype was obtained from an adult in good health. The source was peripheral blood, collected on day 0 of AZD1222 vaccination. The CDR3 nucleotides are TGTGCCAGCAGTTTTTACAGTTCCGAGCAGTACTTC. This encodes CASSFYSSEQYF.